This paragraph reports one TCR beta chain. Its antigen is unknown. Around 10 milliliters of peripheral blood were drawn from each donor. The data belong to a study of blood T cells in healthy people across ages. About the research overall: Template-switching capture recovered about one barcoded beta molecule per two T cells.

Sample-barcoded 5' priming and a J-beta primer mix drove a second PCR of about 7 to 12 cycles. TCRdb called the 5' RACE reads again in MiXCR, with one record for every CDR3 protein. This table has 1.5 million or so distinct CDR3 sequences, around two fifths appearing once. Notes on the study in general: As naive T cell percentage varied, TCR beta diversity correlated strongly with it. Observed TCR beta diversity per million T cells went down as age went up. This fall followed a roughly linear course with age.

The length of the CDR3 is 15 residues. Per the germline V gene, CDR1 is SEHNR and CDR2 is FQNEAQ (reference sequence). Trimming cost V 7 bases and J 7 bases, with 20 bases left between them. Material for sequencing was blood. This sequence was found in a woman between 18 and 30 years old in good health. The chain is built from TRBV7-9 and TRBJ2-1; a weak D match, TRBD2 (5 bases). This chain's CDR3 is CASIRGREVINEQFF. In nucleotides, the CDR3 is TGTGCCAGCATCAGAGGGCGCGAAGTTATTAATGAGCAGTTCTTC.